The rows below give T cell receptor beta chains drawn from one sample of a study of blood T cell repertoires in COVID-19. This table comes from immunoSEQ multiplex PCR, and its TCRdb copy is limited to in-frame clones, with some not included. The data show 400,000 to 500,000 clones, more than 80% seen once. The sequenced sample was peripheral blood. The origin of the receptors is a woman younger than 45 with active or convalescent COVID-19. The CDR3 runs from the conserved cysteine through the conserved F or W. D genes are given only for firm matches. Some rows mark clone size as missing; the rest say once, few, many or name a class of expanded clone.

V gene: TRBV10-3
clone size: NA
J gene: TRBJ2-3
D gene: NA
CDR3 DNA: TGTGCCATCAACGGGATTAGCACAGATACGCAGTATTTT
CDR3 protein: CAINGISTDTQYF

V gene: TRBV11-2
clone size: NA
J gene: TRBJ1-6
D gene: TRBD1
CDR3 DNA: TGTGCCAGCAGCTTAGACAGTCGGACAGGGAGGAATTCACCCCTCCACTTT
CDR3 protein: CASSLDSRTGRNSPLHF

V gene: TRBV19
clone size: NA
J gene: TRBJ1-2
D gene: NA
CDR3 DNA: TGTGCCAGTAGTATAGATCCGGGCTATGGCTACACCTTC
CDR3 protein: CASSIDPGYGYTF

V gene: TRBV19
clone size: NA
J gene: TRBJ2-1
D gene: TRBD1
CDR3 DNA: TGTGCCAGTAGTCTTTGGACAGGGGCGAGCAATGAGCAGTTCTTC
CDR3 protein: CASSLWTGASNEQFF

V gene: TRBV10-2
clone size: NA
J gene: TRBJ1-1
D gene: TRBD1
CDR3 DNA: TGCGCCAGCAGTGTGGTAGGGGGCCTCAACACTGAAGCTTTCTTT
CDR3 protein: CASSVVGGLNTEAFF

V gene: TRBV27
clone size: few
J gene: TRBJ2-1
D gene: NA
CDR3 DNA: TGTGCCAGCAGTTTGGGGGCCACTAGTGTATTTGAGCAGTTCTTC
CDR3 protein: CASSLGATSVFEQFF

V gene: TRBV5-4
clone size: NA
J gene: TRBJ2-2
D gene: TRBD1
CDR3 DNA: TGTGCCAGCAGCGGCGGGACAGGGGGGGCCACCGGGGAGCTGTTTTTT
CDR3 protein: CASSGGTGGATGELFF

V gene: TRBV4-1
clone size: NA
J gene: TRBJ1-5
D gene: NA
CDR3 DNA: TGCGCCAGCAGCCAAGAAGGGGCAGGGAAGACCCAGCATTTT
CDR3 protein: CASSQEGAGKTQHF

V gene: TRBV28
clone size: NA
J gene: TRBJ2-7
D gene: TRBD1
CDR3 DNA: TGTGCCAGCAGCTCCGGGACAGGGGCCTACGAGCAGTACTTC
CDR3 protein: CASSSGTGAYEQYF

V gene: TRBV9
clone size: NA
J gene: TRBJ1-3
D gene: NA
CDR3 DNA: TGTGCCAGCAGCGGGCACACCATATATTTT
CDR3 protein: CASSGHTIYF

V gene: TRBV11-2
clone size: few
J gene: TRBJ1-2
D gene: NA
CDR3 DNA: TGTGCCAGCAGCCCCCGCGACAGGAACTATGGCTACACCTTC
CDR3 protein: CASSPRDRNYGYTF

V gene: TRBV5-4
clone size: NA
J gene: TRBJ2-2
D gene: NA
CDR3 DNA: TGTGCCAGCAGCTTTGGAGGGAACACCGGGGAGCTGTTTTTT
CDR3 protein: CASSFGGNTGELFF

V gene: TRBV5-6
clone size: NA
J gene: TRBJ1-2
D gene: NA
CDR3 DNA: TGTGCCAGCTTTTCCTCCCCTAACTATGGCTACACCTTC
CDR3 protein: CASFSSPNYGYTF

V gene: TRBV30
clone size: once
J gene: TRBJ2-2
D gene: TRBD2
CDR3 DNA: TGTGCCTGGAGTTCCCTAGCGGAGCCGGAGAACACCGGGGAGCTGTTTTTT
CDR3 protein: CAWSSLAEPENTGELFF

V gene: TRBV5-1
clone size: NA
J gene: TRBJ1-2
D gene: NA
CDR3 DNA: TGCGCCAGCAGCTACACAGGGAATAATGGCTACACCTTC
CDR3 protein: CASSYTGNNGYTF

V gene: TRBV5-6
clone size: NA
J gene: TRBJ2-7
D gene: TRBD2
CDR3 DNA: TGTGCCAGCAGCTTGAAGATAGGACTAGCCCTCAGCGAGCAGTACTTC
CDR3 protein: CASSLKIGLALSEQYF

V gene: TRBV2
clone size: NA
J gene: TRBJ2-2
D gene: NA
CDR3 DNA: TGTGCCAGCTCCGCGGGTACTAGCCTCGGGGAGCTGTTTTTT
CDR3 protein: CASSAGTSLGELFF

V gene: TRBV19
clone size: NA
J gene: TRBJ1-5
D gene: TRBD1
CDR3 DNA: TGTGCCAGCTCTGGGACAGGTCGTAATCAGCCCCAGCATTTT
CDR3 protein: CASSGTGRNQPQHF

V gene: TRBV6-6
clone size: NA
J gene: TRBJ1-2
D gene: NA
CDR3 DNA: TGTGCCACCGTGCCCGGGAACAGCCTCTATGGCTACACCTTC
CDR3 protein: CATVPGNSLYGYTF

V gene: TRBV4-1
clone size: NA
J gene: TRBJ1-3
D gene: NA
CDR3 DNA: TGCGCCAGCAGCCAAGATCGGGGTTCTGGAAACACCATATATTTT
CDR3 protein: CASSQDRGSGNTIYF

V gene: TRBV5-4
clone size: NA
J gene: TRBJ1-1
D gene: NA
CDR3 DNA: TGTGCCAGCAGCCAGGAGGAGACTGAAGCTTTCTTT
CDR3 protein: CASSQEETEAFF

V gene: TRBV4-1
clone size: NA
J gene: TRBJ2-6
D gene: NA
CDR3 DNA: TGCGCCAGCAGCCAAGAAACAGGGCTCTCTGGGGCCAACGTCCTGACTTTC
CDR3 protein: CASSQETGLSGANVLTF

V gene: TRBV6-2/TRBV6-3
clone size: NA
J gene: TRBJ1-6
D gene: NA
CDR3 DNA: TGTGCCAGCAGTTACTCCCTCAGGGATTCACCCCTCCACTTT
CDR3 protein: CASSYSLRDSPLHF

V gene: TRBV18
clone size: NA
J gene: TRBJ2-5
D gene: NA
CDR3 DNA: TGTGCCAGCTCCGGGACTGCTTCGGGGGAGACCCAGTACTTC
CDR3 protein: CASSGTASGETQYF

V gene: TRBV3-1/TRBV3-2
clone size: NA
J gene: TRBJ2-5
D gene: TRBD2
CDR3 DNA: TGTGCCAGCAGCCAATCTACGGGAAGCGGGGGGTTCCAAGAGACCCAGTACTTC
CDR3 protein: CASSQSTGSGGFQETQYF

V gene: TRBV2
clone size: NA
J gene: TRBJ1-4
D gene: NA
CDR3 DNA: TGTGCCAGCAGTACCGACAGGAGCCTTAATGAAAAACTGTTTTTT
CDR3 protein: CASSTDRSLNEKLFF

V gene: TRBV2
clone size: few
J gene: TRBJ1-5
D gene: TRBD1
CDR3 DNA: TGTGCCAGCAGAACAGAACAGGGGGGCGGACAGCCCCAGCATTTT
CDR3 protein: CASRTEQGGGQPQHF

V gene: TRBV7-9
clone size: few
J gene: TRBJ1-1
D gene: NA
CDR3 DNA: TGTGCCAGCAGGCGATTACAGCCGAACACTGAAGCTTTCTTT
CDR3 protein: CASRRLQPNTEAFF

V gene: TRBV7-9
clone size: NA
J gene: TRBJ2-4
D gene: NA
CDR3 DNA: TGTGCCAGCAGCTTTGCGCTCGGACAGAGCACCAAAAACATTCAGTACTTC
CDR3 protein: CASSFALGQSTKNIQYF

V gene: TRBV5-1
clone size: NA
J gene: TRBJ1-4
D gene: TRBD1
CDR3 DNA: TGCGCCAGCAGCCGTGGGGACAGGGATAATGAAAAACTGTTTTTT
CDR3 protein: CASSRGDRDNEKLFF

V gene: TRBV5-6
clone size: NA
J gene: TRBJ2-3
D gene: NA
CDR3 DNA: TGTGCCAGCAGCCAGGGTGGGCATCACACAGATACGCAGTATTTT
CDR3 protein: CASSQGGHHTDTQYF

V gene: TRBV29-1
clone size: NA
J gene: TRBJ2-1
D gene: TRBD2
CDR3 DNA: TGCAGCGCTGGAGCCGGGACTAGACTCTACAATGAGCAGTTCTTC
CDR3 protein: CSAGAGTRLYNEQFF

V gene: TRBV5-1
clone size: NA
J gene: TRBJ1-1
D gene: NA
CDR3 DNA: TGCGCCAGCAACCTGGGGTGGGGGGGCCCGCGCCAGGTGGGGACTGAAGCTTTCTTT
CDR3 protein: CASNLGWGGPRQVGTEAFF

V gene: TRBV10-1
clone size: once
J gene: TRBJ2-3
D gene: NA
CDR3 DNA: TGCGCCAGCCTGGGGGGTATCGGAGATACGCAGTATTTT
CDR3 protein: CASLGGIGDTQYF

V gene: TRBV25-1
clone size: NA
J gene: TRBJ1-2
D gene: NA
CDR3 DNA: TGTGCCAGCAGTCCTACAGGGAACTATGGCTACACCTTC
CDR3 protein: CASSPTGNYGYTF

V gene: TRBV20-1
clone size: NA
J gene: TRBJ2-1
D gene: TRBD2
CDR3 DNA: TGCAGTGCTAGTGAGCTAGCGGGAGACTACAATGAGCAGTTCTTC
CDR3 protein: CSASELAGDYNEQFF

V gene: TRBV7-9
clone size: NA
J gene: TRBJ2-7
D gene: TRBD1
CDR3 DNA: TGTGCCAGCAGCTTAGGAACAGGGGGCGAGCAGTACTTC
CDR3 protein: CASSLGTGGEQYF

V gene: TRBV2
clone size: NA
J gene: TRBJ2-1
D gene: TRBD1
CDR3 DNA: TGTGCCAGCAGGACCGGACAGGCCTCGGGTGAGCAGTTCTTC
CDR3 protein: CASRTGQASGEQFF

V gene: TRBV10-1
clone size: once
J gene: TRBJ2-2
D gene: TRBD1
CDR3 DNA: TGCGCCAGCAGTGATACAGGGGTCACCGGGGAGCTGTTTTTT
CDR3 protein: CASSDTGVTGELFF

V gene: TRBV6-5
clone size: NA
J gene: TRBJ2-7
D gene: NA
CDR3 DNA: TGTGCCAGCGGCCTAGCGACAAGTGGGTCCTACGAGCAGTACTTC
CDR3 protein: CASGLATSGSYEQYF

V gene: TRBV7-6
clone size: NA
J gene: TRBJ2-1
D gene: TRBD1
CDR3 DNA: TGTGCCAGCAGCTTACGGGGACAGGGACAAATCGGTTACAATGAGCAGTTCTTC
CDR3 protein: CASSLRGQGQIGYNEQFF

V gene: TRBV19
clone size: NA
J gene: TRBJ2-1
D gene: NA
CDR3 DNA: TGTGCCAGTAGTATAGTTGGACTTCGTAATGAGCAGTTCTTC
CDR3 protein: CASSIVGLRNEQFF

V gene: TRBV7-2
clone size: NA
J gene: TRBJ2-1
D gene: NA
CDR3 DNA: TGTGCCAGCAGCTTAGCGGGGGGGCCTTACAATGAGCAGTTCTTC
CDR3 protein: CASSLAGGPYNEQFF

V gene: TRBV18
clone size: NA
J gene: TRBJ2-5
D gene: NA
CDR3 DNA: TGTGCCAGCTCACCACCCCTGGAGACCCAGTACTTC
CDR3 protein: CASSPPLETQYF

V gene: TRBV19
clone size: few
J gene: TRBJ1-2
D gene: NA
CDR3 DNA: TGTGCCAGTCCTGCGGGGGCAGGGGAGCACTATGGCTACACCTTC
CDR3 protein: CASPAGAGEHYGYTF

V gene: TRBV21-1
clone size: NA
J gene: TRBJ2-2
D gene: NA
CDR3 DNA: TGTGCCAGCAGCGGGGGGACTAGCTCCACCGGGGAGCTGTTTTTT
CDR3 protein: CASSGGTSSTGELFF